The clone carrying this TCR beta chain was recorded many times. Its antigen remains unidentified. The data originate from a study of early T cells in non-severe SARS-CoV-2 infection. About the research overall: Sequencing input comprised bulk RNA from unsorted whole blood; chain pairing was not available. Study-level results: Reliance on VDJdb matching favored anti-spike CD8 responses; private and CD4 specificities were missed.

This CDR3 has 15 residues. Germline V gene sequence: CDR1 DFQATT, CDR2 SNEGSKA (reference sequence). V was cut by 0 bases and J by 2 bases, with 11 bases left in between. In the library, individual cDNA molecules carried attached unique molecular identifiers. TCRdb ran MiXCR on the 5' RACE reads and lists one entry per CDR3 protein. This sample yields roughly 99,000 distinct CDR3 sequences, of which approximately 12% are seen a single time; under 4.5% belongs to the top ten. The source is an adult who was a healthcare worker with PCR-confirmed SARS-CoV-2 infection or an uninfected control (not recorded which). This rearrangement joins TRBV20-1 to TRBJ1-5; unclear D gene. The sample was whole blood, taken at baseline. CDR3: CSARDRADRNQPQHF. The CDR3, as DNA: TGCAGTGCTAGAGATAGGGCAGACCGCAATCAGCCCCAGCATTTT.